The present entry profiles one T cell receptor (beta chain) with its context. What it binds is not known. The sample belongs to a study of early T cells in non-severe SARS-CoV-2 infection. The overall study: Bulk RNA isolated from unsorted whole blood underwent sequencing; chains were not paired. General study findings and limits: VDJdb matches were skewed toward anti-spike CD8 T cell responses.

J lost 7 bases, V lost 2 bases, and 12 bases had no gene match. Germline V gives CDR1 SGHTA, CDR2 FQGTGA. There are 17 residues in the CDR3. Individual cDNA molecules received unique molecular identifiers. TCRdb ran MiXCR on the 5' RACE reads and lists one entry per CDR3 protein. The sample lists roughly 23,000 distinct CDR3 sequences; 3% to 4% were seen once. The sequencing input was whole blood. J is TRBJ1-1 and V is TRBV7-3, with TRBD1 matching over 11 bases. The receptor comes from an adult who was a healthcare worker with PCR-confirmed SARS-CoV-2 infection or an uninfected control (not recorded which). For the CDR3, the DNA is TGTGCCAGCAGCTTAGACCCTTGGACAGGGGGCGCGGGTGAAGCTTTCTTT. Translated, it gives CASSLDPWTGGAGEAFF.